The T cell receptor beta chain under discussion was sequenced for a study of blood T cell repertoires in COVID-19. On the study more broadly: Acute-phase and convalescent COVID-19 samples originated in the United States, Italy and Spain.

Regarding this clone: An end of the junction does not agree with germline; a read error may underlie this.

Sequencing used immunoSEQ multiplex PCR; TCRdb keeps in-frame clones, though not all of them. Found here are around 150,000 clones, around 84% of them singletons; the top ten hold 7% to 9.5%. The Seattle patients joined while their infection was active and were tracked longitudinally afterward. Germline values: CDR1 SSHAT, CDR2 FNYEAQ (reference sequence). The CDR3 has 15 amino acids. The sequenced sample consisted of peripheral blood. This TCR derives from a man aged 25 to 40 with COVID-19, enrolled during active disease. This chain uses TRBV7-7 with TRBJ2-3; TRBD2 might be the D (6 bases). The DNA for the CDR3 is TGTGCTAGCAGCTTAGGGGCGGGAACCACAGATACGCAGTATTTT. Protein product: CASSLGAGTTDTQYF. The whole variable domain, remainder taken from reference TRBV7-7 and TRBJ2-3, is GAGVSQSPRYKVTKRGQDVTLRCDPISSHATLYWYQQALGQGPEFLTYFNYEAQPDKSGLPSDRFSAERPEGSISTLTIQRTEQRDSAMYRCASSLGAGTTDTQYFGPGTRLTVL.